What follows are 27 T cell receptor beta chains derived from one specimen sequenced in a study of shared clonotypes between healthy human individuals. Clones were sequenced by immunoSEQ multiplex PCR, and TCRdb holds only the in-frame ones, with some missing. The table includes roughly 2.1 million clones, approximately 94% detected once. CD45RO-negative cells were positively selected for CCR7, leaving out terminally differentiated effector memory CD45RA+ cells. Source material: naive CD8+ T cells from PBMCs. All receptors come from a young man in good health. Some clones in this sample may be carry-over from other donors' samples.

The chain employs TRBV11-2 and TRBJ2-1; TRBD2 aligns across 14 bases. Germline CDR1 SGHAT, CDR2 FQNNGV. The CDR3 spans 16 residues. After removal of 7 bases from V and 2 bases from J, the junction contained 4 bases not matched to a gene. CDR3 sequence: CASTRLAGGPYNEQFF. The CDR3, as DNA: TGTGCCAGCACCCGACTAGCGGGAGGGCCCTACAATGAGCAGTTCTTC.

The chain combines TRBV29-1 with TRBJ1-1, with D uncertain. CDR1 SQVTM and CDR2 ANQGSEA come from the germline V gene. V shed 4 bases and J shed 4 bases, with 10 bases lying between them. There are 12 residues in the CDR3. The chain's CDR3 is CSVVLRGTEAFF. The CDR3 DNA is TGCAGCGTTGTTCTACGAGGCACTGAAGCTTTCTTT.

A word on this clone: Other DNA sequences in this sample translate to the same CDR3. J is TRBJ2-3 and V is TRBV29-1; D unresolved. Germline lookup yields CDR1 SQVTM and CDR2 ANQGSEA. With 5 bases removed from V and 6 bases from J, the gap between germline ends came to 6 bases. CDR3 length equals 10 residues. CDR3: CSVLVDTQYF. In DNA, the CDR3 is TGCAGCGTTCTAGTTGATACGCAGTATTTT.

The CDR3 DNA is TGTGCCAGCAGTTACCAACCGGGGAGTGATAAGTACTTC. This encodes CASSYQPGSDKYF. The chain combines TRBV6-5 with TRBJ2-5; weak D call: TRBD2 (5 bases). From germline, CDR1 is MNHEY and CDR2 SVGAGI. Trimming removed 2 bases from V and 12 bases from J, with 16 bases in between. The CDR3 length is 13 residues.

The chain uses TRBV7-9 and TRBJ2-3, with TRBD1 as a possible D gene (6 bases). The CDR3 runs to 16 residues. Germline values: CDR1 SEHNR, CDR2 FQNEAQ (reference sequence). Trimming took off 5 bases at V and 1 base at J, with 16 bases between the two ends. The CDR3 nucleotides are TGTGCCAGCAGCCAGGTCAGGACAGAGCGCACAGATACGCAGTATTTT. Protein: CASSQVRTERTDTQYF.

For this clone: Other DNA sequences from this sample encode an identical CDR3 as well. V and J are TRBV4-1 and TRBJ1-1; unclear D gene. The CDR3 is 14 amino acids. V shed 3 bases and J shed 0 bases, with 8 bases lying between them. In germline, CDR1 is MGHRA, CDR2 YSYEKL. This CDR3 is CASSQVTVNTEAFF. Here the CDR3 DNA reads TGCGCCAGCAGCCAGGTGACGGTGAACACTGAAGCTTTCTTT.

The chain has TRBV9 and TRBJ1-2; a weak D match, TRBD1 (6 bases). V lost 0 bases and J lost 8, with 14 bases in between. CDR1 SGDLS and CDR2 YYNGEE come from the germline V gene. This CDR3 contains 14 residues. CDR3 residues: CASSVVGGAKGYTF. CDR3 DNA sequence: TGTGCCAGCAGCGTAGTGGGGGGCGCGAAAGGCTACACCTTC.

This clone came up once. The gene calls are TRBV30 and TRBJ1-1, with TRBD1 matching 12 bases. CDR1 and CDR2 (germline): GTSNPN, SVGIG (reference sequence). The CDR3 is made up of 16 amino acids. The V segment lost 4 bases and the J segment 5 bases; nucleotides outside the gene matches: 11. The CDR3 sequence is CAWTSPGQGARTEAFF. The CDR3 bases are TGTGCCTGGACTTCTCCGGGACAGGGGGCTCGTACTGAAGCTTTCTTT.

This chain links TRBV9 with TRBJ2-3; D is unclear. CDR1 and CDR2 from the germline V gene are SGDLS and YYNGEE. With 2 bases removed from V and 4 bases from J, the gap between germline ends came to 8 bases. The CDR3 has 13 amino acids. The CDR3 region is CASSVDIADTQYF. Written as DNA, the CDR3 is TGTGCCAGCAGCGTTGACATCGCAGATACGCAGTATTTT.

The chain is built from TRBV7-9 and TRBJ2-7; D might be TRBD1 (6 bases). Per the germline V gene, CDR1 is SEHNR and CDR2 is FQNEAQ (reference sequence). The CDR3 spans 11 residues. Trimming left V 7 bases short and J 6 bases short, with 10 bases between. The CDR3 sequence: CASTNRVEQYF. CDR3 DNA sequence: TGTGCCAGCACTAACAGGGTCGAGCAGTACTTC.

A remark on this clone: Other DNA sequences of this sample code for an identical CDR3. The rearrangement joins TRBV27 to TRBJ1-5; no firm D call. The CDR3 length is 14 residues. The V and J ends lost 3 bases and 2 bases respectively, with 8 bases between them. CDR1 MNHEY and CDR2 SMNVEV come from the germline V gene (reference sequence). This CDR3 reads CASSLAGGNQPQHF. CDR3 in DNA: TGTGCCAGCAGTTTGGCTGGCGGCAATCAGCCCCAGCATTTT.

The chain carries TRBV27 and TRBJ2-3, with 10 bases lining up with TRBD2. Germline CDR1 MNHEY, CDR2 SMNVEV (reference sequence). The CDR3 is made up of 16 amino acids. Trimming took 2 bases from V and 4 from J; bases not matched to a gene: 6. The CDR3 is CASSLLAGAGPDTQYF. The DNA of the CDR3 is TGTGCCAGCAGTTTACTAGCGGGAGCAGGCCCAGATACGCAGTATTTT.

This chain joins TRBV7-9 and TRBJ1-2, with D hard to call. The ends were cut back, 0 bases at V and 4 bases at J, with 12 bases in the middle. The CDR3 has 15 amino acids. CDR1 and CDR2 (germline): SEHNR, FQNEAQ (reference sequence). The CDR3 DNA is TGTGCCAGCAGCTTAGCTATTCACGGGGTCTATGGCTACACCTTC. Its translation: CASSLAIHGVYGYTF.

The chain combines TRBV21-1 with TRBJ1-2; the D call TRBD1 from the table was never checked on the DNA. TRBV21-1 is a recognized pseudogene. The CDR3 consists of 16 residues. The CDR3 region has the DNA TGTGCCAGCAGACAGCAATTATACAGAAAGACCTATGGCTACACCTTC. Its protein product is CASRQQLYRKTYGYTF.

This clone was seen only a few times. V gene TRBV7-9 combines with J gene TRBJ1-1; 9 bases align to TRBD1. The CDR3 totals 15 residues. J was trimmed by 3 bases and V by 3 bases; bases with no gene match: 5. CDR1 is SEHNR and CDR2 is FQNEAQ in the germline V gene (reference sequence). The CDR3 nucleotides are TGTGCCAGCAGCTTCACAGGGGGCCGAGACACTGAAGCTTTCTTT. The encoded protein is CASSFTGGRDTEAFF.

On this clone: Other nucleotide sequences from this sample produce the same CDR3. The chain recombines TRBV7-3 with TRBJ1-1; no definite D call. V lost 0 bases and J 2 bases, leaving 10 bases between the germline ends. The germline CDR1 and CDR2 sequences are SGHTA and FQGTGA. The CDR3 consists of 15 residues. CDR3 nucleotides: TGTGCCAGCAGCTTAACGGGGTCGGGAAACACTGAAGCTTTCTTT. Amino acid sequence: CASSLTGSGNTEAFF.

This rearrangement joins TRBV4-1 to TRBJ2-7; TRBD2 matches 12 bases. Looked up from germline, CDR1 is MGHRA and CDR2 is YSYEKL. The CDR3 runs 17 residues. V trimming: 4 bases; J trimming: 5 bases; junction bases outside the gene matches: 12. The CDR3 nucleotides read TGCGCCAGCAGCCTGGACAGGACTAGCGGGGAACGGAACGAGCAGTACTTC. Protein: CASSLDRTSGERNEQYF.

The V call is TRBV9, the J call TRBJ2-7; a weak D match, TRBD1 (7 bases). The CDR3 has 17 amino acids. The V end lost 1 base, the J end lost 5 bases, and 22 bases lay between the germline ends. CDR1 and CDR2 from the germline V gene are SGDLS and YYNGEE. The CDR3: CASSVSPDRDSRNEQYF. Written as DNA, the CDR3 is TGTGCCAGCAGCGTATCCCCTGACAGGGACTCCCGGAACGAGCAGTACTTC.

The V call is TRBV7-9, the J call TRBJ2-7; D remains ambiguous. The CDR3 extends over 14 amino acids. The ends were cut back, 2 bases at V and 2 bases at J, with 10 bases in the middle. The germline V gene encodes CDR1 SEHNR and CDR2 FQNEAQ (reference sequence). CDR3 sequence: CASSLYGPPYEQYF. The CDR3 bases are TGTGCCAGCAGCTTATACGGTCCACCCTACGAGCAGTACTTC.

J is TRBJ2-1 and V is TRBV9; the match to TRBD2 covers 10 bases. The junction had 6 bases not matched to a gene; V was cut back by 3 bases and J by 6 bases. Germline assignment: CDR1 SGDLS and CDR2 YYNGEE. The CDR3 length is 15 residues. The DNA of the CDR3 is TGTGCCAGCAGCGCTAGCGGGAGAACCGGCAATGAGCAGTTCTTC. Protein: CASSASGRTGNEQFF.

The chain is built from TRBV6-6 and TRBJ1-1; the D gene is possibly TRBD1 (5 bases). The length of the CDR3 is 13 residues. The germline V gene has CDR1 MNHNY and CDR2 SVGAGI (reference sequence). V was shortened by 8 bases and J by 1 base, with 11 bases between the two germline ends. The CDR3, as DNA: TGTGCCAGCGGGATAGGACAGAACACTGAAGCTTTCTTT. Encoded protein: CASGIGQNTEAFF.

The chain has TRBV5-1 and TRBJ2-5; perhaps TRBD2 as D (6 bases). CDR1 is SGHRS, CDR2 YFSETQ, per germline. The ends were cut back, 3 bases at V and 5 bases at J, with 14 bases in the middle. The CDR3 consists of 14 residues. In DNA, the CDR3 is TGCGCCAGCAGCTCGCCGGGACTGCGGGAGACCCAGTACTTC. It encodes CASSSPGLRETQYF.

The J gene is TRBJ1-4, the V gene TRBV7-9; D unresolved. The germline V gene encodes CDR1 SEHNR and CDR2 FQNEAQ (reference sequence). The CDR3 contains 10 residues. The germline V and J ends were trimmed by 3 bases and 7 bases, with 0 bases remaining between them. Here the CDR3 DNA reads TGTGCCAGCAGCTTTGAAAAACTGTTTTTT. This codes for CASSFEKLFF.

The chain links TRBV7-9 to TRBJ2-7, with TRBD2 as a possible D gene (6 bases). Trimming took 5 bases from V and 3 from J, leaving 17 bases between them. Per the germline V gene, CDR1 is SEHNR and CDR2 is FQNEAQ (reference sequence). The CDR3 covers 15 residues. CDR3 residues: CASSPRGGLYYEQYF. The CDR3 DNA reads as TGTGCCAGCAGCCCCCGTGGGGGACTCTACTACGAGCAGTACTTC.

The J gene is TRBJ2-2, the V gene TRBV28; D is perhaps TRBD2 (5 bases). Germline assignment: CDR1 MDHEN and CDR2 SYDVKM. V lost 8 bases, J lost 5 bases, and 12 bases lay in between. The CDR3 consists of 13 residues. The CDR3 nucleotides are TGTGCCAGCCAACCCCCGGGGACCGGGGAGCTGTTTTTT. Encoded protein: CASQPPGTGELFF.

The gene calls are TRBV28 and TRBJ2-3; D might be TRBD2 (6 bases). The V end was cut by 3 bases, the J end by 6 bases, with 13 bases between. The CDR3 extends over 14 amino acids. CDR1 is MDHEN, CDR2 SYDVKM, per germline. CDR3 loop: CASSFGGEWDTQYF. The CDR3 coding sequence is TGTGCCAGCAGTTTCGGGGGAGAATGGGATACGCAGTATTTT.

The rearrangement links TRBV5-6 to TRBJ2-5; D is possibly TRBD1 or TRBD2 (5 bases each). Germline V CDR1 and CDR2: SGHDT, YYEEEE. The CDR3 has 15 residues. V was trimmed by 3 bases and J by 4 bases, leaving 16 bases between them. The CDR3 nucleotides are TGTGCCAGCAGCTCTCCCGGGACCCGCCGAGAGACCCAGTACTTC. Translation gives CASSSPGTRRETQYF.